This entry lists 24 T cell receptor beta chains sequenced from one sample in a study of post-analysis software for immune sequencing data. No antigen is known for these receptors. Overall study findings and caveats: The study found TRBV5-6, TRBV5-1 and TRBV20-1 among four to six TRBV segments more frequent in patients than controls.

Prepared TCR beta cDNA libraries contained unique molecular identifiers. TCRdb called the PCR reads again in MiXCR, with one record for every CDR3 protein. The sample yields hundreds of thousands of distinct CDR3 sequences, approximately 60% seen once. Sample: blood. The receptor source for this set is a girl aged 2-10 years with multiple sclerosis.

This clonotype was seen a handful of times. The chain combines TRBV20-1 with TRBJ2-3; 7 bases map to TRBD1. The CDR3 contains 14 residues. CDR1 is DFQATT and CDR2 is SNEGSKA in the germline V gene (reference sequence). V was clipped by 2 bases and J by 2 bases; unmatched bases: 4. The CDR3 spells CSARQGVHTDTQYF. The CDR3 DNA follows: TGCAGTGCTAGACAGGGGGTACACACAGATACGCAGTATTTT.

The chain recombines TRBV27 with TRBJ1-5; the match to TRBD1 covers 9 bases. V trimming: 3 bases; J trimming: 2 bases; junction bases outside the gene matches: 5. Germline V gene sequence: CDR1 MNHEY, CDR2 SMNVEV (reference sequence). This CDR3 is built from 16 residues. CDR3 residues: CASSFTGGVGNQPQHF. Written as DNA, the CDR3 is TGTGCCAGCAGTTTCACAGGGGGCGTGGGCAATCAGCCCCAGCATTTT.

CDR3 DNA: TGTGCCAGCAGCGTGGCTAGCGCCAGCAATGAGCAGTTCTTC. The encoded protein is CASSVASASNEQFF. The chain links TRBV9 to TRBJ2-1; weak D call: TRBD2 (6 bases). The CDR3 covers 14 residues. V lost 2 bases and J 6 bases, leaving 12 bases between the germline ends. Germline CDR1 SGDLS, CDR2 YYNGEE. The variable domain in full, completed from reference TRBV9 and TRBJ2-1, reads DSGVTQTPKHLITATGQRVTLRCSPRSGDLSVYWYQQSLDQGLQFLIQYYNGEERAKGNILERFSAQQFPDLHSELNLSSLELGDSALYFCASSVASASNEQFFGPGTRLTVL.

The rearrangement uses TRBV4-2 and TRBJ2-7; 13 bases agree with TRBD2. This CDR3 has 16 residues. The trim removed 5 bases at V and 0 bases at J, leaving 4 bases unmatched. Germline V gene data show CDR1 as LGHNA and CDR2 as YNFKEQ. CDR3 protein: CASSSGTSGISYEQYF. The CDR3 DNA reads TGTGCCAGCAGCTCCGGGACTAGCGGGATCTCCTACGAGCAGTACTTC.

This clonotype was detected only a few times. This chain uses TRBV5-1 with TRBJ2-7; TRBD2 matches 8 bases. The CDR3 spans 15 residues. Germline CDR1 is SGHRS and CDR2 is YFSETQ. Trimming took 0 bases from V and 3 from J; bases not matched to a gene: 5. CDR3 DNA: TGCGCCAGCAGCTTGGTCAGCGGGAGTCTCTACGAGCAGTACTTC. Translation: CASSLVSGSLYEQYF.

This chain joins TRBV7-2 and TRBJ2-3; 9 positions agree with TRBD2. CDR1 and CDR2 (germline): SGHTA, FQGNSA. V was pared by 1 base and J by 5 bases, with 7 bases of the junction left unmatched. This CDR3 has 16 residues. This CDR3 is CASSLEKVSGGDTQYF. CDR3 nucleotides: TGTGCCAGCAGCTTAGAGAAAGTTAGCGGGGGAGATACGCAGTATTTT.

This chain links TRBV12-3 or TRBV12-4 with TRBJ2-3; D call uncertain. Trimming cost V 8 bases and J 4 bases, with 7 bases left between them. This CDR3 has 11 amino acids. DNA of the CDR3: TGTGCCAGCGCCATCGCAGATACGCAGTATTTT. Translation: CASAIADTQYF.

In nucleotides, the CDR3 is TGTGCCAGCAGCTTAGTAGGGGGCAGGGTTTCGTACGAGCAGTACTTC. This translates into CASSLVGGRVSYEQYF. The V call is TRBV7-2, the J call TRBJ2-7; 7 nucleotides match TRBD1. The germline V gene encodes CDR1 SGHTA and CDR2 FQGNSA. This CDR3 spans 16 amino acids. J lost 4 bases, V lost 1 base, and 10 bases had no gene match. Full variable domain (missing parts from reference TRBV7-2 and TRBJ2-7): GAGVSQSPSNKVTEKGKDVELRCDPISGHTALYWYRQSLGQGLEFLIYFQGNSAPDKSGLPSDRFSAERTGGSVSTLTIQRTQQEDSAVYLCASSLVGGRVSYEQYFGPGTRLTVT.

This chain joins TRBV12-3 or TRBV12-4 and TRBJ2-1, with 9 bases identical to TRBD1. CDR3 length equals 14 residues. V shed 8 bases and J 7 bases; nucleotides not matched to a gene: 9. The CDR3 DNA reads TGTGCCAGCGTCCCGGGACAGGGAGGGAATGAGCAGTTCTTC. It codes for CASVPGQGGNEQFF.

The chain has TRBV10-3 and TRBJ1-1; TRBD1 aligns across 8 bases. Germline V gene sequence: CDR1 ENHRY, CDR2 SYGVKD. The V and J ends lost 3 bases and 4 bases, in that order; junction bases with no gene match: 7. The CDR3 is 15 amino acids. The chain's CDR3 is CAISDWPGGRTEAFF. The CDR3 DNA sequence: TGTGCCATCAGTGATTGGCCAGGGGGCCGCACTGAAGCTTTCTTT.

The chain combines TRBV20-1 with TRBJ2-3, with D possibly being TRBD2 (6 bases). Germline loops: CDR1 DFQATT, CDR2 SNEGSKA (reference sequence). This CDR3 has 15 residues. The V gene lost 5 bases and the J gene lost 1 base, with 16 bases spanning the gap. In DNA form, the CDR3 reads TGCAGTGCTCTCCTGGGACTGTTCGGCACAGATACGCAGTATTTT. It yields the protein CSALLGLFGTDTQYF.

The gene calls are TRBV7-9 and TRBJ1-4, with a weak D call TRBD1 (5 bases). Trimming left V 0 bases short and J 2 bases short, with 10 bases between. Germline loops: CDR1 SEHNR, CDR2 FQNEAQ (reference sequence). CDR3 length: 16 amino acids. The CDR3 spells CASSLAHGTTNEKLFF. As DNA, the CDR3 is TGTGCCAGCAGCTTAGCTCACGGGACCACTAATGAAAAACTGTTTTTT.

This clonotype was seen a handful of times. The V and J genes are TRBV29-1 and TRBJ2-7; 10 bases fit TRBD2. Unmatched junction bases numbered 10, after V lost 6 bases and J lost 2 bases. Germline CDR1 SQVTM, CDR2 ANQGSEA. This CDR3 region has 15 residues. CDR3 residues: CSVAPGLAYPYEQYF. The CDR3 bases are TGCAGCGTCGCCCCGGGACTAGCGTACCCCTACGAGCAGTACTTC.

This clonotype was seen more than once but under ten times. This chain uses TRBV20-1 with TRBJ2-1; a weak D match, TRBD2 (5 bases). Germline V gene data show CDR1 as DFQATT and CDR2 as SNEGSKA (reference sequence). The CDR3 is 14 residues long. Between the trimmed V and J ends, which lost 6 bases and 7 bases, there was a span of 19 bases. CDR3 residues: CSARWSGVGNEQFF. DNA of the CDR3: TGCAGTGCCCGATGGTCCGGGGTTGGGAATGAGCAGTTCTTC.

The chain is built from TRBV11-2 and TRBJ1-1, with 8 bases fitting TRBD1. Germline V gene lookup returns CDR1 SGHAT and CDR2 FQNNGV. V was pared by 1 base and J by 4 bases, with 5 bases of the junction left unmatched. This CDR3 spans 15 amino acids. CDR3 nucleotide sequence: TGTGCCAGCAGCTTAGTCCCGGGGACAGGCACTGAAGCTTTCTTT. Encoded protein: CASSLVPGTGTEAFF.

The chain combines TRBV5-1 with TRBJ2-5, with TRBD2 identical over 15 bases. The CDR3 length is 17 residues. Germline V gene data show CDR1 as SGHRS and CDR2 as YFSETQ. The V segment lost 4 bases and the J segment 5 bases; nucleotides outside the gene matches: 9. DNA for the CDR3: TGCGCCAGCAGCCCACGGACTAGCGGGAGGGCGTGGGAGACCCAGTACTTC. Translation gives CASSPRTSGRAWETQYF. The full variable domain, in which reference TRBV5-1 and TRBJ2-5 provide the parts outside the CDR3, is KAGVTQTPRYLIKTRGQQVTLSCSPISGHRSVSWYQQTPGQGLQFLFEYFSETQRNKGNFPGRFSGRQFSNSRSEMNVSTLELGDSALYLCASSPRTSGRAWETQYFGPGTRLLVL.

This clonotype was seen a single time. The chain is built from TRBV9 and TRBJ2-1; 11 bases map to TRBD2. The CDR3 is 16 residues long. Germline V gene sequence: CDR1 SGDLS, CDR2 YYNGEE. V dropped 0 bases and J dropped 5; count of bases not matched to a gene: 4. The chain's CDR3 is CASSVEGTSGNNEQFF. The CDR3 DNA reads as TGTGCCAGCAGCGTAGAAGGGACTAGCGGTAACAATGAGCAGTTCTTC.

This clonotype appeared a single time. The chain links TRBV25-1 to TRBJ2-6; D possibly corresponds to TRBD1 (6 bases). Between the trimmed V and J ends, which lost 6 bases and 4 bases, there was a span of 16 bases. CDR1 and CDR2 (germline): MGHDK, SYGVNS. The CDR3 is 16 amino acids. CDR3 residues: CASSLSTGSGANVLTF. As DNA, the CDR3 is TGTGCCAGCAGCCTCAGTACAGGGTCCGGGGCCAACGTCCTGACTTTC.

A few counts support this clonotype. V and J are TRBV7-2 and TRBJ2-1; D remains ambiguous. This CDR3 spans 12 amino acids. The V end lost 0 bases, the J end lost 9 bases, and 6 bases lay between the germline ends. CDR1 and CDR2 from the germline V gene are SGHTA and FQGNSA. CDR3 loop: CASSLAAREQFF. The CDR3 DNA follows: TGTGCCAGCAGCTTAGCAGCCCGTGAGCAGTTCTTC.

This clonotype was counted once. The chain uses TRBV6-5 and TRBJ2-1; 9 bases align to TRBD2. Germline CDR1 reads MNHEY; CDR2 reads SVGAGI. The CDR3 length is 15 residues. V was clipped by 6 bases and J by 7 bases; unmatched bases: 10. CDR3 DNA sequence: TGTGCCAGCAGCCTCATAGCGGGAGTCATGAATGAGCAGTTCTTC. Translation gives CASSLIAGVMNEQFF.

This clonotype came up many times. The V gene is TRBV7-2, the J gene TRBJ1-2, with TRBD1 as a possible D gene (6 bases). There are 13 residues in the CDR3. With 6 bases removed from V and 2 bases from J, the gap between germline ends came to 10 bases. The germline gives CDR1 SGHTA, CDR2 FQGNSA. CDR3 sequence reads: CASSSQGNYGYTF. The CDR3 nucleotides are TGTGCCAGCAGTTCCCAGGGGAACTATGGCTACACCTTC. Filled out from reference TRBV7-2 and TRBJ1-2, the complete variable domain reads GAGVSQSPSNKVTEKGKDVELRCDPISGHTALYWYRQSLGQGLEFLIYFQGNSAPDKSGLPSDRFSAERTGGSVSTLTIQRTQQEDSAVYLCASSSQGNYGYTFGSGTRLTVV.

The genes are TRBV10-3 and TRBJ1-1, with 8 bases aligning to TRBD1. The CDR3 extends over 13 amino acids. With V trimmed by 6 bases and J by 7 bases, 7 bases remained unmatched. CDR1 and CDR2 (germline): ENHRY, SYGVKD. Here the CDR3 DNA reads TGTGCCATCAGGGACAGGGCGGCTAATGAAGCTTTCTTT. It yields the protein CAIRDRAANEAFF.

This clonotype was detected only a few times. This rearrangement joins TRBV7-9 to TRBJ2-1; D gene uncertain. Germline V lookup: CDR1 SEHNR, CDR2 FQNEAQ (reference sequence). V shed 1 base and J shed 2 bases, with 9 bases lying between them. CDR3 length equals 15 residues. The CDR3 protein is CASSLGRPAYNEQFF. For the CDR3, the DNA is TGTGCCAGCAGCTTAGGGCGCCCTGCCTACAATGAGCAGTTCTTC.

The chain has TRBV10-3 and TRBJ2-7; 7 bases are shared with TRBD2. This CDR3 contains 15 residues. CDR1 and CDR2 from the germline V gene are ENHRY and SYGVKD. V was pared by 4 bases and J by 3 bases, with 9 bases of the junction left unmatched. CDR3: CAISGATSDSYEQYF. As DNA, the CDR3 is TGTGCCATCAGTGGGGCCACTAGCGACAGCTACGAGCAGTACTTC.